This T cell receptor beta chain emerged from a study of glioma-infiltrating T cells after dendritic cell vaccination. Amplification used 60 V beta primers and 13 J beta primers. Profiling relied on immunoSEQ multiplex PCR, and the TCRdb table lists in-frame clones only, not all of them. The table includes 80,000 to 95,000 clones, about 84% detected once. Broader study findings: Higher TCR clonality did not directly relate to longer survival.

This clone was counted between two and nine times. The antigen remains unidentified. V gave up 2 bases and J gave up 4 bases, with 13 bases separating them. Looked up from germline, CDR1 is MNHEY and CDR2 is SVGAGI. The length of the CDR3 is 15 residues. Source: blood, taken before dendritic cell vaccination. This sequence joins TRBV6-5 and TRBJ2-3; tentative D call: TRBD1 (6 bases). The source of this sequence is a human donor with glioblastoma. The CDR3 sequence: CASSYGPQGSDTQYF. In DNA form, the CDR3 reads TGTGCCAGCAGTTACGGCCCGCAGGGGTCAGATACGCAGTATTTT.